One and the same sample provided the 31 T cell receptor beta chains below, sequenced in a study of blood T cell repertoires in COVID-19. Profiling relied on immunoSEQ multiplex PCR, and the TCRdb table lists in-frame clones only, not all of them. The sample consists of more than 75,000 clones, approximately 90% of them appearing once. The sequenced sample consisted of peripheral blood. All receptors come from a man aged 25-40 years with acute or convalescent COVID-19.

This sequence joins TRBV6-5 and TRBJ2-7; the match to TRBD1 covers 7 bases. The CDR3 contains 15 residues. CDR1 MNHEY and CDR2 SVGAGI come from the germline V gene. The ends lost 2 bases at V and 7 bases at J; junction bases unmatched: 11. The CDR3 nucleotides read TGTGCCAGCAGTTACAGGGCCAGGGGGAAGGGAGAGCAGTACTTC. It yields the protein CASSYRARGKGEQYF.

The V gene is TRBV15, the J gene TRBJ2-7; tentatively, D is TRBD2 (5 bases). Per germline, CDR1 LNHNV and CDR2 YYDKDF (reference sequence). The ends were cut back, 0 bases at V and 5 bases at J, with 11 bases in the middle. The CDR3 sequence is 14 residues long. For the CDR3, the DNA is TGTGCCACCAGCAGAGATCGAGGGATCGACGAGCAGTACTTC. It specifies CATSRDRGIDEQYF.

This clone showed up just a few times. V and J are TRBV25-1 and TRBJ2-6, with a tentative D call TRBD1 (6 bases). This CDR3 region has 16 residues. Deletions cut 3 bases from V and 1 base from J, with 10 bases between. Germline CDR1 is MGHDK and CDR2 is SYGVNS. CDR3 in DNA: TGTGCCAGCAGTGAGAACAGGGCGTCTGGGGCCAACGTCCTGACTTTC. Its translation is CASSENRASGANVLTF.

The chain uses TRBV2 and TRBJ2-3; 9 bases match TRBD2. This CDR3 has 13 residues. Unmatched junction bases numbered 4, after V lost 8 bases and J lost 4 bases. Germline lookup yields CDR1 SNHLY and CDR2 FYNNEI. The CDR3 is CASRTSVADTQYF. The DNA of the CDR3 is TGTGCCAGCCGGACTAGCGTCGCAGATACGCAGTATTTT.

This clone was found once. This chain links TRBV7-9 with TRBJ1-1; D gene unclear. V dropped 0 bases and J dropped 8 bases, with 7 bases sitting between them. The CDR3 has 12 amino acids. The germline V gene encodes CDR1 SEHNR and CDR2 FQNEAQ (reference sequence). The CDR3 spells CASSLAAREAFF. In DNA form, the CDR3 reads TGTGCCAGCAGCTTAGCTGCCCGGGAAGCTTTCTTT.

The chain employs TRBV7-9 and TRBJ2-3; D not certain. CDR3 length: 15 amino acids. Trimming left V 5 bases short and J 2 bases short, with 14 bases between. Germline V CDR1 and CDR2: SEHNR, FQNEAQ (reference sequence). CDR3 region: CASSKNRLTTDTQYF. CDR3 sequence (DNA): TGTGCCAGCAGCAAGAACCGACTCACCACAGATACGCAGTATTTT. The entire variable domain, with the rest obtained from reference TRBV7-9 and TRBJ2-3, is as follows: DTGVSQNPRHKITKRGQNVTFRCDPISEHNRLYWYRQTLGQGPEFLTYFQNEAQLEKSRLLSDRFSAERPKGSFSTLEIQRTEQGDSAMYLCASSKNRLTTDTQYFGPGTRLTVL.

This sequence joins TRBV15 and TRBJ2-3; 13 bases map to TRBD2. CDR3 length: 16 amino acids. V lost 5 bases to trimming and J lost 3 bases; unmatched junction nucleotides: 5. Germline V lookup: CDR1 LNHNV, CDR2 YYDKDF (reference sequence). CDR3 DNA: TGTGCCACCAGCTCACTAGCGGGAGGGTCGACAGATACGCAGTATTTT. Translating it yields CATSSLAGGSTDTQYF. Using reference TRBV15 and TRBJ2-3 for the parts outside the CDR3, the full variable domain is DAMVIQNPRYQVTQFGKPVTLSCSQTLNHNVMYWYQQKSSQAPKLLFHYYDKDFNNEADTPDNFQSRRPNTSFCFLDIRSPGLGDTAMYLCATSSLAGGSTDTQYFGPGTRLTVL.

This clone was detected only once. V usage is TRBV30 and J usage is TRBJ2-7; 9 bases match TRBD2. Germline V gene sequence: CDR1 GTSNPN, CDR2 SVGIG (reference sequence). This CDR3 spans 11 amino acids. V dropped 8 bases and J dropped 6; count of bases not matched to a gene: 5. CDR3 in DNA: TGTGCCGGTTTAGCGGGAGTCGAGCAGTACTTC. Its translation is CAGLAGVEQYF. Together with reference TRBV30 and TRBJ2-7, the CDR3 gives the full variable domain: SQTIHQWPATLVQPVGSPLSLECTVEGTSNPNLYWYRQAAGRGLQLLFYSVGIGQISSEVPQNLSASRPQDRQFILSSKKLLLSDSGFYLCAGLAGVEQYFGPGTRLTVT.

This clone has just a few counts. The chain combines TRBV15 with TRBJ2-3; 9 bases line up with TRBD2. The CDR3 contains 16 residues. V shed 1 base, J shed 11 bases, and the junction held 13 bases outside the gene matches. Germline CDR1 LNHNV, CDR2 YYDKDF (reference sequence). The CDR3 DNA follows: TGTGCCACCAGCAGAGCTCGCGGGAGGGCTTTTTTAGGGCAGTATTTT. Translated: CATSRARGRAFLGQYF.

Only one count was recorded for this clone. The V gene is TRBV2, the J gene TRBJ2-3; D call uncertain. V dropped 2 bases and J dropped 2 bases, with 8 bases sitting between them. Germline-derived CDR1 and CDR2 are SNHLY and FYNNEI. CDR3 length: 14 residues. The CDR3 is CASSENWSTDTQYF. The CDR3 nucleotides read TGTGCCAGCAGTGAAAACTGGTCCACAGATACGCAGTATTTT.

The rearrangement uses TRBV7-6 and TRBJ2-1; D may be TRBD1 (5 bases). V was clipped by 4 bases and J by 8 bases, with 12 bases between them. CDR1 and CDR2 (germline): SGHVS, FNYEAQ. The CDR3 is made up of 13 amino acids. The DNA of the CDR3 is TGTGCCAGCAGCTGGACATTTTCCGATGAGCAGTTCTTC. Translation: CASSWTFSDEQFF.

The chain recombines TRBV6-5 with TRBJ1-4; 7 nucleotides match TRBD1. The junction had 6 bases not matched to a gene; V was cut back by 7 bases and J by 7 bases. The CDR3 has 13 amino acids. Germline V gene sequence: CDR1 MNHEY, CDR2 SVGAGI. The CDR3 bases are TGTGCCAGCAATGGGGCAGGGGGTGAAAAACTGTTTTTT. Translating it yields CASNGAGGEKLFF.

For the CDR3, the DNA is TGTGCCAGCAGGCGGACAGGGAATCAGCCCCAGCATTTT. Protein: CASRRTGNQPQHF. The chain employs TRBV12-3 or TRBV12-4 and TRBJ1-5; TRBD1 aligns across 8 bases. V lost 6 bases to trimming and J lost 4 bases; unmatched junction nucleotides: 2. The CDR3 loop spans 13 amino acids.

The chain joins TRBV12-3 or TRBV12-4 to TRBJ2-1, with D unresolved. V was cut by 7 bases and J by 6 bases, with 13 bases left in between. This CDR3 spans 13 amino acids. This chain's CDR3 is CASTKARPNEQFF. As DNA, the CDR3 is TGTGCCAGCACCAAGGCCAGGCCCAATGAGCAGTTCTTC.

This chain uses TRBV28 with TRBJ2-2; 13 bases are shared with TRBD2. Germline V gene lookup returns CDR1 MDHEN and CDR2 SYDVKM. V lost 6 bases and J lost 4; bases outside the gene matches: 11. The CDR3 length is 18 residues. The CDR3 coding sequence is TGTGCCAGCAGCACCGGGACTAGCGGGGTACGTGGCACCGGGGAGCTGTTTTTT. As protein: CASSTGTSGVRGTGELFF. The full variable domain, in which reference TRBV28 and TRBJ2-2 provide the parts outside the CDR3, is DVKVTQSSRYLVKRTGEKVFLECVQDMDHENMFWYRQDPGLGLRLIYFSYDVKMKEKGDIPEGYSVSREKKERFSLILESASTNQTSMYLCASSTGTSGVRGTGELFFGEGSRLTVL.

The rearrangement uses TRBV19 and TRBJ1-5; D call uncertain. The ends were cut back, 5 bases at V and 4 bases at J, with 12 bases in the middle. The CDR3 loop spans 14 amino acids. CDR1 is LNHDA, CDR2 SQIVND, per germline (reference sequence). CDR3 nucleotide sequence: TGTGCCAGTAGTTTAGTTGGGCTAAATCAGCCCCAGCATTTT. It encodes CASSLVGLNQPQHF.

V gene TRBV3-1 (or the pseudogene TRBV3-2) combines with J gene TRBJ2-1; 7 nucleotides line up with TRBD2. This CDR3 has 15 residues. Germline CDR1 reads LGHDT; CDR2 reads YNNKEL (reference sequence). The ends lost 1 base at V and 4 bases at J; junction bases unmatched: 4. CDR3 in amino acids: CASSQVGTTYNEQFF. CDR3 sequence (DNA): TGTGCCAGCAGCCAAGTGGGGACTACGTACAATGAGCAGTTCTTC.

The CDR3 loop is CASSLAGTGGRRETQYF. CDR3 DNA: TGTGCCAGCAGCTTAGCCGGGACAGGGGGTCGGCGGGAGACCCAGTACTTC. J is TRBJ2-5 and V is TRBV11-2; 11 bases are shared with TRBD1. Germline CDR1 SGHAT, CDR2 FQNNGV. This CDR3 contains 17 residues. After removal of 1 base from V and 5 bases from J, the junction contained 9 bases not matched to a gene.

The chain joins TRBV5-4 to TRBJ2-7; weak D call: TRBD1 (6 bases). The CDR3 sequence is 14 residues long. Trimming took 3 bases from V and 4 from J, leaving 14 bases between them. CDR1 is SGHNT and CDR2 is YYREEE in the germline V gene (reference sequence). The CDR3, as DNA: TGTGCCAGCAGCTGGCAGGGGAAGATTTACGAGCAGTACTTC. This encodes CASSWQGKIYEQYF. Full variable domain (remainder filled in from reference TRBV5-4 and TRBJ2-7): ETGVTQSPTHLIKTRGQQVTLRCSSQSGHNTVSWYQQALGQGPQFIFQYYREEENGRGNFPPRFSGLQFPNYSSELNVNALELDDSALYLCASSWQGKIYEQYFGPGTRLTVT.

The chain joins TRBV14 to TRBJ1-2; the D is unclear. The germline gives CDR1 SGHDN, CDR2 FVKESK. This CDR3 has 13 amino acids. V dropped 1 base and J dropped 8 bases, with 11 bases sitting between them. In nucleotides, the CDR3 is TGTGCCAGCAGCCAAGTAGCGGGGTCCGGCTACACCTTC. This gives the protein CASSQVAGSGYTF.

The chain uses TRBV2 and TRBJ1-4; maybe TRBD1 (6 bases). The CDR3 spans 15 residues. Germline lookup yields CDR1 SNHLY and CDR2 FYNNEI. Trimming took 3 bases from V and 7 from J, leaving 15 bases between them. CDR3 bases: TGTGCCAGCAGTGACCCCACAGGGTCGACTGAAAAACTGTTTTTT. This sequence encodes CASSDPTGSTEKLFF.

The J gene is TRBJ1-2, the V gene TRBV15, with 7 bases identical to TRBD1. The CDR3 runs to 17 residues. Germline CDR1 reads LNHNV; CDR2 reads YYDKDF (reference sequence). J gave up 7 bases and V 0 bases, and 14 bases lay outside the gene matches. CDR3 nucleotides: TGTGCCACCAGCAGAGATCGTGTAGTACGGGCAGGGGGTGGCTACACCTTC. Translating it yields CATSRDRVVRAGGGYTF.

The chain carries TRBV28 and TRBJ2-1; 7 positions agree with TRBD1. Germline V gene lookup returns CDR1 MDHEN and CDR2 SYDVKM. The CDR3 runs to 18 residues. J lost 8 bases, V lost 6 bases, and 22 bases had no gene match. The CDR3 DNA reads TGTGCCAGCAGCCCCGTCAGATGGCAGGGGGTTGATATCGATGAGCAGTTCTTC. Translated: CASSPVRWQGVDIDEQFF.

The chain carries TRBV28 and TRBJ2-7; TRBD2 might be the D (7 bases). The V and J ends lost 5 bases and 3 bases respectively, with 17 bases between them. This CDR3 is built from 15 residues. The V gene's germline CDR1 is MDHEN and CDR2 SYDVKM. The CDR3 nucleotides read TGTGCCAGCAGTCCGGTAAGGGGGGGAATCTACGAGCAGTACTTC. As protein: CASSPVRGGIYEQYF.

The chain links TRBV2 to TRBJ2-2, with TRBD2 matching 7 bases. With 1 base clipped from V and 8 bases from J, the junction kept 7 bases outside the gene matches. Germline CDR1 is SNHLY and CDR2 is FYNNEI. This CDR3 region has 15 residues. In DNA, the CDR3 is TGTGCCAGCAGTGAAGGGGACTACCTTTTAGGGGAGCTGTTTTTT. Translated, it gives CASSEGDYLLGELFF.

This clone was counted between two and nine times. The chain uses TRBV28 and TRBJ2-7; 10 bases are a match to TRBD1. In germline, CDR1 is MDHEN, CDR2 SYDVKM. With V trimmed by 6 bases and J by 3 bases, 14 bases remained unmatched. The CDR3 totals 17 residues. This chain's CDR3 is CASRELPGDRGNYEQYF. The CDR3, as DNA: TGTGCCAGCAGAGAACTCCCCGGGGACAGGGGAAACTACGAGCAGTACTTC.

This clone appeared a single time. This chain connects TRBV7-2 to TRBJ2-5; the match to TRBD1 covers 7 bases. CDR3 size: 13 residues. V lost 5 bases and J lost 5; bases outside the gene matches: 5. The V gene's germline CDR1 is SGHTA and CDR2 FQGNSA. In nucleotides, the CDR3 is TGTGCCAGCAGCCCCCAGACAGGGGAGACCCAGTACTTC. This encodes CASSPQTGETQYF.

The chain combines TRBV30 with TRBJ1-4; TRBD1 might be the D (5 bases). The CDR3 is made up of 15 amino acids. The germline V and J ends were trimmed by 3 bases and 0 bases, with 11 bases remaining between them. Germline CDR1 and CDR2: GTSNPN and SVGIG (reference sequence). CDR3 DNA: TGTGCCTGGAGGGGGGGAAGATCAACTAATGAAAAACTGTTTTTT. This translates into CAWRGGRSTNEKLFF.

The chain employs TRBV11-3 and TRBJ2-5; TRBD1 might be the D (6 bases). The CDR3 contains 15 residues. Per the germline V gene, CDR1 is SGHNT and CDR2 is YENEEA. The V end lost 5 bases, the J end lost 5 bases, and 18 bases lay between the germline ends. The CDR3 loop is CASSPGITGRETQYF. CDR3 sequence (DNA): TGTGCCAGCAGCCCCGGGATAACAGGGCGGGAGACCCAGTACTTC.

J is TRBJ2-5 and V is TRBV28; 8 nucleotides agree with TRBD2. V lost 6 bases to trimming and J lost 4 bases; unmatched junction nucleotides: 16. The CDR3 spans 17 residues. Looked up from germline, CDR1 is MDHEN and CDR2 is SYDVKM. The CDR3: CASSSLKSGGLRETQYF. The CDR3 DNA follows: TGTGCCAGCAGCTCTCTCAAATCGGGAGGGCTTCGAGAGACCCAGTACTTC.

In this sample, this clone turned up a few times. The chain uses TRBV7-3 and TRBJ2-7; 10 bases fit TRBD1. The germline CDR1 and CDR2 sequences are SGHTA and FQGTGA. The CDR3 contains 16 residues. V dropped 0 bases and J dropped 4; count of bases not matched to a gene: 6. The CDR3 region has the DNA TGTGCCAGCAGCTTAACGAATCCGGGACAGGGGTACGAGCAGTACTTC. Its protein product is CASSLTNPGQGYEQYF. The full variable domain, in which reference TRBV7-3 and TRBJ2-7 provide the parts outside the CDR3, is GAGVSQTPSNKVTEKGKYVELRCDPISGHTALYWYRQSLGQGPEFLIYFQGTGAADDSGLPNDRFFAVRPEGSVSTLKIQRTERGDSAVYLCASSLTNPGQGYEQYFGPGTRLTVT.